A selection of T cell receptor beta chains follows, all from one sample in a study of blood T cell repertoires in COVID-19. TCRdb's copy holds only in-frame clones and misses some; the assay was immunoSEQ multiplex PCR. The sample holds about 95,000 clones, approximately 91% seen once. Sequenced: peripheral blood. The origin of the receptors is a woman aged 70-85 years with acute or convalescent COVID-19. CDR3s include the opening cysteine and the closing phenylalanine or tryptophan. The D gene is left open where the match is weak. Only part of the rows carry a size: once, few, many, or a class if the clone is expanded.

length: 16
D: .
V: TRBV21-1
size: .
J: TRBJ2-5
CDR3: CASSNYVGVKQETQYF
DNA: TGTGCCAGCAGTAACTACGTCGGGGTCAAGCAAGAGACCCAGTACTTC

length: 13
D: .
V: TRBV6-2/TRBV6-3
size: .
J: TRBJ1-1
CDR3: CASSYGRNTEAFF
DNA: TGTGCCAGCAGTTACGGCAGGAACACTGAAGCTTTCTTT

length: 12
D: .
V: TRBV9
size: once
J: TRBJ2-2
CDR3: CASSALSGELFF
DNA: TGTGCCAGCAGCGCCTTATCCGGGGAGCTGTTTTTT

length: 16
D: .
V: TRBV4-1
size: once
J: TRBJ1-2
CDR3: CASSQDWTRAGYGYTF
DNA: TGCGCCAGCAGCCAAGATTGGACGAGGGCTGGCTATGGCTACACCTTC

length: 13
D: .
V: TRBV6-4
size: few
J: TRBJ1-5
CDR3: CASSVQGGQPQHF
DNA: TGTGCCAGCAGTGTTCAGGGTGGCCAGCCCCAGCATTTT

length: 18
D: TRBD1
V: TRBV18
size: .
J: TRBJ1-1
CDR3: CASSPRGQGAILNTEAFF
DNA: TGTGCCAGCTCACCACGGGGACAGGGGGCCATACTGAACACTGAAGCTTTCTTT

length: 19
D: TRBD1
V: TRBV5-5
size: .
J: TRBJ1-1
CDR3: CASSLADFRGGVGNTEAFF
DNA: TGTGCCAGCAGCTTGGCCGATTTCAGAGGGGGCGTTGGGAACACTGAAGCTTTCTTT

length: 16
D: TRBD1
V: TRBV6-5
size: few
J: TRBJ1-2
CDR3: CASSYLTVGGGYGYTF
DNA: TGTGCCAGCAGTTATCTCACAGTAGGGGGCGGCTATGGCTACACCTTC

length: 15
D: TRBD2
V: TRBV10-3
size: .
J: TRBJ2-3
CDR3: CAISDAGGATDTQYF
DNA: TGTGCCATCAGTGATGCGGGAGGGGCGACAGATACGCAGTATTTT

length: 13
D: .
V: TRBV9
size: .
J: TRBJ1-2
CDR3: CASIGVQDYGYTF
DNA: TGTGCCAGCATTGGGGTACAGGACTATGGCTACACCTTC

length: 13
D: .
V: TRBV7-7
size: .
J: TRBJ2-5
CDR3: CASSKSESWTQYF
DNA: TGTGCTAGCAGCAAAAGTGAGTCATGGACCCAGTACTTC

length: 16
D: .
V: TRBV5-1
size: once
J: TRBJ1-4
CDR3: CASSRDRRTRNEKLFF
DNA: TGCGCCAGCAGCCGAGACAGGCGTACTAGAAATGAAAAACTGTTTTTT

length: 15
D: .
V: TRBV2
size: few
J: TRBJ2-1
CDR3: CASRAYHTGYNEQFF
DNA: TGTGCCAGCAGAGCCTATCATACAGGATACAATGAGCAGTTCTTC

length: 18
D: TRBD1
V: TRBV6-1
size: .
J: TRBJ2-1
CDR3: CASSEEPDRGGWYNEQFF
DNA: TGTGCCAGCAGTGAAGAGCCTGACAGGGGCGGTTGGTACAATGAGCAGTTCTTC

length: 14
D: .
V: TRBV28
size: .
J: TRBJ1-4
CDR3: CASSVTATNEKLFF
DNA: TGTGCCAGCAGCGTGACAGCAACTAATGAAAAACTGTTTTTT

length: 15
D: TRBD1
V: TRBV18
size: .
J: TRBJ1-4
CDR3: CASSPDRGINEKLFF
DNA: TGTGCCAGCTCACCCGACAGGGGGATAAATGAAAAACTGTTTTTT

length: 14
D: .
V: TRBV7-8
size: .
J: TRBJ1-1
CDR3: CASSLVTTNSEAFF
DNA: TGTGCCAGCAGCTTAGTAACTACCAACTCTGAAGCTTTCTTT

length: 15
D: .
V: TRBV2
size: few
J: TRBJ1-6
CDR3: CASSEVRGNNSPLHF
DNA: TGTGCCAGCAGTGAAGTTCGGGGTAACAATTCACCCCTCCACTTT

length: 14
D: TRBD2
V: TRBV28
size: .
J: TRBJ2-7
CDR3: CASIGGTSINEQYF
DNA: TGTGCCAGCATCGGCGGGACTAGCATAAACGAGCAGTACTTC

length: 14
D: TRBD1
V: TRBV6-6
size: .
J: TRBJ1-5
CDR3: CASSSDRWDQPQHF
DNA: TGTGCCAGCAGTTCGGACAGGTGGGACCAGCCCCAGCATTTT

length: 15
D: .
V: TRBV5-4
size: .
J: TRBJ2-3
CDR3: CASSSRLGRTDTQYF
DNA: TGTGCCAGCAGCTCACGACTAGGAAGAACAGATACGCAGTATTTT

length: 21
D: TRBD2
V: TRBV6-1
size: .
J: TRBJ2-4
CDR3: CASSEAGTSGDTLLSKNIQYF
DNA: TGTGCCAGCAGTGAAGCCGGGACTAGCGGGGACACACTACTGTCCAAAAACATTCAGTACTTC

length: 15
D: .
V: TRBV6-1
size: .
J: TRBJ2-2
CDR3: CASSERRGNTGELFF
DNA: TGTGCCAGCAGTGAGAGAAGGGGTAACACCGGGGAGCTGTTTTTT

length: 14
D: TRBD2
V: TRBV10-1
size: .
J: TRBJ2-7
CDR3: CASSVGLVGYEQYF
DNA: TGCGCCAGCAGTGTGGGACTAGTGGGCTACGAGCAGTACTTC

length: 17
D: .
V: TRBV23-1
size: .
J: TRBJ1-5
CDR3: CASSRELGHWGNQPQHF
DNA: TGCGCCAGCAGTCGAGAATTGGGACATTGGGGAAATCAGCCCCAGCATTTT

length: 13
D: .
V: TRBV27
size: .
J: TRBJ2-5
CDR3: CASRRSGAETQYF
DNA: TGTGCCAGCAGGCGATCAGGGGCAGAGACCCAGTACTTC

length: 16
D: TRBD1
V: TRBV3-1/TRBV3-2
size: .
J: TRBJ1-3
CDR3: CASSRSGQGLWNTIYF
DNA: TGTGCCAGCAGCCGCTCGGGACAGGGGTTATGGAACACCATATATTTT

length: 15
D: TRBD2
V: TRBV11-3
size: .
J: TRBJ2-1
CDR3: CASSLAGGRANEQFF
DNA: TGTGCCAGCAGCCTGGCGGGCGGGAGGGCCAATGAGCAGTTCTTC